This T cell receptor beta chain was retrieved from a study of OX40 agonist ivuxolimab in advanced cancers. Some background on the complete study: The costimulatory receptor OX40 (CD134) was targeted by ivuxolimab, a fully human IgG2 agonistic monoclonal antibody. The dose-escalation cohort was about 87% male with a mean age of about 60 years, ranging from 23 to 79. The paper reports the monotherapy dose-escalation portion (N = 52 patients) of the phase I ivuxolimab trial. Among the 50 to 55 dose-escalation patients, roughly 20 had hepatocellular carcinoma, 15 or so melanoma, 9 renal cell carcinoma and 9 head and neck cancer. Patients were allowed to have had prior anti-PD-1, anti-PD-L1 or anti-CTLA-4 therapy, and around 37% of the dose-escalation patients had previously received checkpoint inhibitors. Partial responses were achieved by three dose-escalation patients, of whom one had hepatocellular carcinoma and two had cutaneous melanoma. Intravenous ivuxolimab was administered to patients every 2 weeks at six dose levels: 0.01, 0.1, 0.3, 1.5, 3 and 10 mg/kg. The purpose of peripheral TCRbeta sequencing was to test whether ivuxolimab changed TCR sequence diversity and led to clonal T-cell expansion. On the study overall, not on this receptor specifically: After ivuxolimab, CD8+ T cells had more expanded clones than CD4+ T cells on average. Antigen specificity was not determined for the clonally expanded peripheral T cells. In partial responders in the 0.1-3.0 mg/kg groups, normalized peripheral clonal expansion was found to be among the lowest, especially among CD8+ T cells. Low levels of normalized T-cell clonal expansion were also seen in some nonresponding patients. Clonal expansion of both CD4+ and CD8+ blood T cells was observed from baseline to week 6 at doses 0.1 to 3.0 mg/kg.

A word on this clone: Its antigen specificity is not known. Its ends do not fully match the called genes, so a read error is possible.

Patients with autoimmune disease history or receiving systemic immunosuppression were excluded from the trial. Peripheral blood for TCR sequencing was drawn from every dose cohort at baseline, at cycle 4 day 1 and at cycle 7 day 1. The samples were drawn from a first-in-human, open-label, multicenter phase I dose-escalation trial of ivuxolimab. Adults with locally advanced or metastatic head and neck squamous cell, hepatocellular, melanoma or renal cell carcinoma were enrolled in the trial. CD4+ and CD8+ T cells were sorted separately from peripheral blood before TCR sequencing. Via the germline V gene, CDR1 is MGHRA and CDR2 YSYEKL. The CDR3 sequence holds 15 residues, the cysteine and phenylalanine included. Only the CDR3 part of the read is kept: 45 bases, read in frame from the first base. For sequencing of the TCRbeta CDR3 region, genomic DNA was extracted from the sorted cells. The immunoSEQ Assay was used for sequencing of TCRbeta CDR3 regions. TCRdb limited this immuneACCESS table to in-frame rearrangements with V and J called. A share of clones is missing; checked studies link under half to unresolved V genes, and the rest is unexplained. Across this sample there are tens of thousands of clones, with over 80% seen only once. About 4.7% of the sample is taken by the ten largest.

This clonotype was obtained from an adult with an advanced solid tumor such as melanoma, head and neck, liver or kidney cancer. The sequencing used CD4+ or CD8+ T cells sorted from blood, collected in a trial of the OX40 agonist ivuxolimab. The chain links TRBV4-1 with TRBJ2-7; a confident D gene designation cannot be given. This receptor carries the CDR3 CASSQTDQLRAVADF. Read as DNA, the sequence is TGCGCCAGCAGCCAGACGGACCAACTACGAGCAGTGGCAGACTTC.